The 10 T cell receptor beta chains listed next were all sequenced from one sample in a study of esophageal squamous cell carcinoma under preoperative chemotherapy. TCRdb re-called the PCR reads through MiXCR, storing one row per CDR3 protein. This table holds around 34,000 distinct CDR3 sequences, 40% to 65% found once. Time point meaning: after preoperative PTX-NDP chemotherapy. The sample was collected from a patient given preoperative chemotherapy. These receptors were taken from a human donor with esophageal squamous cell carcinoma. The donor label of this sample is uncertain.

This clonotype was counted many times. This CDR3 reads CASTTGVLSGANVLTF. In DNA, the CDR3 is TGTGCCAGCACTACAGGGGTCCTCTCTGGGGCCAACGTCCTGACTTTC. The chain carries TRBV11-2 and TRBJ2-6, with 7 bases aligning to TRBD1. The CDR3 sequence is 16 residues long. CDR1 SGHAT and CDR2 FQNNGV come from the germline V gene. V trimming: 7 bases; J trimming: 0 bases; junction bases outside the gene matches: 6.

As regards this clonotype: One end of the junction is discordant with germline, which a read error may explain. This chain joins TRBV6-1 and TRBJ2-2; a weak D match, TRBD1 (7 bases). Looked up from germline, CDR1 is MNHNS and CDR2 is SASEGT. This CDR3 has 16 amino acids. This CDR3 is CASTEWGHGGTEELYF. The CDR3 coding sequence is TGTGCCAGCACAGAGTGGGGACATGGGGGGACAGAGGAGCTGTATTTT.

Worth noting for this clonotype: No conserved phenylalanine or tryptophan is present at the end of the CDR3, so a read error is the likely explanation. No DNA is shown, since the ends of the CDR3 on it are uncertain; the CDR3 is the one TCRdb lists. V gene TRBV7-2 combines with J gene TRBJ2-5; the table's D gene call, TRBD1, was not cross checked with the DNA. The CDR3 spans 14 residues, counting both ends. The germline CDR1 and CDR2 sequences are SGHTA and FQGNSA. This CDR3 reads CASSLSRGKETQHS.

A few counts support this clonotype. The chain is built from TRBV12-3 or TRBV12-4 and TRBJ2-3; D remains unclear. The DNA end is a closer match to TRBJ2-5, so the J assignment may be wrong. The CDR3 has 13 residues. The CDR3 reads CASSLELPETQYF. The DNA of the CDR3 is TGTGCCAGCAGTTTAGAGTTGCCAGAGACCCAGTACTTC.

This clonotype was picked up many times. The chain is built from TRBV12-3 or TRBV12-4 and TRBJ2-1, with D perhaps assigned TRBD1 or TRBD2 (6 bases each). The germline V and J ends were trimmed by 4 bases and 13 bases, with 20 bases remaining between them. The CDR3 totals 14 residues. CDR3 nucleotides: TGTGCCAGCAGTTGGGACATCCGACGGGAGACCCAGTTCTTC. Translating it yields CASSWDIRRETQFF.

This chain uses TRBV7-2 with TRBJ2-6; 9 bases fit TRBD2. TRBJ2-7 matches the DNA end more closely, so the J call is doubtful. The CDR3 runs 16 residues. Germline lookup yields CDR1 SGHTA and CDR2 FQGNSA. Written as DNA, the CDR3 is TGTGCCAGCCGCGTAGCGGCGGGGGGGGGCACAAACACGCAGTACTTC. It encodes CASRVAAGGGTNTQYF.

V and J are TRBV6-5 and TRBJ2-6, with no clear D. V lost 0 bases and J 0 bases, leaving 9 bases between the germline ends. The length of the CDR3 is 17 residues. Looked up from germline, CDR1 is MNHEY and CDR2 is SVGAGI. The CDR3 nucleotides read TGTGCCAGCAGTTACTCTTGGAGTGACTCTGGGGCCAACGTCCTGACTTTC. Translated: CASSYSWSDSGANVLTF.

The genes are TRBV6-5 and TRBJ2-3, with D possibly being TRBD1 (6 bases). The V and J ends lost 5 bases and 4 bases respectively, with 10 bases between them. The CDR3 length is 13 residues. CDR1 MNHEY and CDR2 SVGAGI come from the germline V gene. CDR3 nucleotide sequence: TGTGCCAGCAGTATACAGGGTGCAGATACGCAGTATTTT. Its protein product is CASSIQGADTQYF.

As regards this clonotype: The junction does not match germline at one end; this may be a read error. This rearrangement joins TRBV6-5 to TRBJ2-2; the match to TRBD2 covers 8 bases. CDR1 is MNHEY and CDR2 is SVGAGI in the germline V gene. The CDR3 has 15 amino acids. The CDR3: CASSYVAGSPGELFF. Written as DNA, the CDR3 is TGTGCCAGCAGTTATGTAGCGGGGAGCCCAGGGGAGCTGTTTTTC.

Notes on this clonotype: Relative to the germline gene, one junction end is altered; a read error may explain this. The V call is TRBV28, the J call TRBJ2-3; 7 positions agree with TRBD2. This CDR3 contains 15 residues. Germline-derived CDR1 and CDR2 are MDHEN and SYDVKM. DNA of the CDR3: TGTGCCAGCAGCCCCCCTAGCGGTGTCACAGATACCCAGTATTTC. Translated: CASSPPSGVTDTQYF.